Listed below are T cell receptor beta chains from one sample, sequenced in a study of beta chain features in type 1 diabetes. Some clones are missing from TCRdb's copy, which holds only in-frame ones; the method was immunoSEQ multiplex PCR. This table holds 150,000 to 200,000 clones, approximately 9.1% found once. The specimen was central memory CD4+ T cells from blood. The receptors were gathered from a woman in her 30s with type 1 diabetes. Each CDR3 is given with its conserved first and last residue. D genes are given only for firm matches. Expanded clones are given a class, and other clones once, few, many or no size at all.

abundance: few
j_gene: TRBJ2-2
v_gene: TRBV5-1
d_gene: TRBD2
CDR3aa: CASSPRGTSDTGELFF
CDR3nt: TGCGCCAGCAGTCCCCGCGGGACTAGCGACACCGGGGAGCTGTTTTTT

abundance: NA
j_gene: TRBJ2-6
v_gene: TRBV5-1
d_gene: NA
CDR3aa: CASSGNRESGANVLTF
CDR3nt: TGCGCCAGCAGCGGTAACAGGGAGTCGGGGGCCAACGTCCTGACTTTC

abundance: few
j_gene: TRBJ1-1
v_gene: TRBV5-1
d_gene: NA
CDR3aa: CASSMTGQNTEAFF
CDR3nt: TGCGCCAGCAGCATGACAGGACAAAACACTGAAGCTTTCTTT

abundance: NA
j_gene: TRBJ1-2
v_gene: TRBV9
d_gene: TRBD1
CDR3aa: CASSGNPSRQGKDYGYTF
CDR3nt: TGTGCCAGCAGCGGAAATCCATCGAGACAGGGGAAGGACTATGGCTACACCTTC

abundance: few
j_gene: TRBJ2-1
v_gene: TRBV7-3
d_gene: TRBD2
CDR3aa: CASSLTSGRVYEQFF
CDR3nt: TGTGCCAGCAGCCTGACTAGCGGGAGGGTCTATGAGCAGTTCTTC

abundance: NA
j_gene: TRBJ1-1
v_gene: TRBV14
d_gene: TRBD1
CDR3aa: CASSLGQGSTEAFF
CDR3nt: TGTGCCAGCAGCCTAGGACAGGGAAGCACTGAAGCTTTCTTT

abundance: few
j_gene: TRBJ1-2
v_gene: TRBV19
d_gene: TRBD1
CDR3aa: CASHRGGYTF
CDR3nt: TGTGCCAGTCACAGGGGTGGCTACACCTTC

abundance: few
j_gene: TRBJ2-7
v_gene: TRBV9
d_gene: NA
CDR3aa: CASSPRGTGEGYEQYF
CDR3nt: TGTGCCAGCAGCCCCCGCGGGACCGGAGAAGGTTACGAGCAGTACTTC

abundance: few
j_gene: TRBJ1-1
v_gene: TRBV5-1
d_gene: NA
CDR3aa: CASSGREEVTEAFF
CDR3nt: TGCGCCAGCAGCGGCAGGGAGGAGGTCACTGAAGCTTTCTTT

abundance: few
j_gene: TRBJ1-5
v_gene: TRBV19
d_gene: NA
CDR3aa: CASSTDGLRGNQPQHF
CDR3nt: TGTGCCAGTAGTACAGACGGGTTGAGAGGCAATCAGCCCCAGCATTTT

abundance: few
j_gene: TRBJ2-7
v_gene: TRBV18
d_gene: TRBD2
CDR3aa: CASSPSIIRLAGRSYEQYF
CDR3nt: TGTGCCAGCTCACCAAGTATAATCCGACTAGCGGGGCGCTCCTACGAGCAGTACTTC

abundance: NA
j_gene: TRBJ2-7
v_gene: TRBV4-1
d_gene: NA
CDR3aa: CASSRPLGPSYEQYF
CDR3nt: TGCGCCAGCAGCCGGCCGCTGGGGCCCTCCTACGAGCAGTACTTC

abundance: NA
j_gene: TRBJ2-7
v_gene: TRBV7-8
d_gene: NA
CDR3aa: CASSLAAGPSYEQYF
CDR3nt: TGTGCCAGCAGCTTAGCGGCGGGACCCTCCTACGAGCAGTACTTC

abundance: few
j_gene: TRBJ1-1
v_gene: TRBV9
d_gene: NA
CDR3aa: CASSGNSRGTEAFF
CDR3nt: TGTGCCAGCAGCGGAAACTCACGGGGCACTGAAGCTTTCTTT

abundance: few
j_gene: TRBJ2-3
v_gene: TRBV9
d_gene: TRBD2
CDR3aa: CASSVGLAGADTQYF
CDR3nt: TGTGCCAGCAGCGTGGGACTAGCGGGAGCAGATACGCAGTATTTT

abundance: NA
j_gene: TRBJ2-1
v_gene: TRBV29-1
d_gene: TRBD1
CDR3aa: CSVRTGRTTNEQFF
CDR3nt: TGCAGCGTCCGGACAGGGAGGACGACCAATGAGCAGTTCTTC

abundance: NA
j_gene: TRBJ2-7
v_gene: TRBV29-1
d_gene: TRBD1
CDR3aa: CSVGTGENEQYF
CDR3nt: TGCAGCGTTGGGACAGGGGAAAACGAGCAGTACTTC

abundance: NA
j_gene: TRBJ2-3
v_gene: TRBV7-3
d_gene: TRBD2
CDR3aa: CASSSGLAGASVYF
CDR3nt: TGTGCCAGCAGCTCAGGACTAGCGGGAGCGAGTGTGTATTTT

abundance: few
j_gene: TRBJ1-2
v_gene: TRBV27
d_gene: TRBD1
CDR3aa: CASRIGQGRSGYTF
CDR3nt: TGTGCCAGCAGAATAGGACAGGGACGGAGTGGCTACACCTTC

abundance: few
j_gene: TRBJ1-1
v_gene: TRBV28
d_gene: NA
CDR3aa: CASSLHFMNTEAFF
CDR3nt: TGTGCCAGCAGTCTCCACTTCATGAACACTGAAGCTTTCTTT

abundance: NA
j_gene: TRBJ1-1
v_gene: TRBV23-1
d_gene: TRBD1
CDR3aa: CASSQAGGRITEAFF
CDR3nt: TGCGCCAGCAGCCAAGCAGGGGGAAGGATCACTGAAGCTTTCTTT